This T cell receptor (beta chain) was captured in a study of T cell repertoires in cytomegalovirus infection. Across the study: Selected CMV epitopes included recently identified HLA-C-restricted ones as well as well-studied HLA-B-restricted ones. Through public TCR beta signatures, both CMV infection and matching HLA type were indicated.

On this clonotype itself: Its antigen remains unidentified.

TCRdb reprocessed the reads with MiXCR, giving one entry per CDR3 protein. The table lists approximately 89,000 distinct CDR3 sequences, approximately 30% of them singletons. This CDR3 region has 17 residues. Germline V gene data show CDR1 as SGDLS and CDR2 as YYNGEE. Trimming took 4 bases from V and 4 from J; bases not matched to a gene: 9. The receptor was isolated from a human donor in good health (CMV status not recorded). Some clones in this sample may be carry-over from other donors' samples. Here the sequenced sample was CD8+ T cells from cultured PBMCs, taken from culture after CMV antigen stimulation. The V call is TRBV9, the J call TRBJ2-1, with 12 bases that match TRBD2. The CDR3 loop reads CASSPRLAGAGYNEQFF. In DNA form, the CDR3 reads TGTGCCAGCAGCCCAAGACTAGCGGGGGCGGGGTACAATGAGCAGTTCTTC.